The 11 T cell receptor beta chains below all came from one sample that was sequenced in a study of PD-1 blockade in classical Hodgkin lymphoma. All the patients suffered relapse after autologous stem cell transplantation, and brentuximab vedotin exposure differed. Profiling relied on immunoSEQ multiplex PCR, and the TCRdb table lists in-frame clones only, not all of them. The table has around 40,000 clones, roughly 78% seen once. The sample consisted of peripheral blood mononuclear cells (PBMCs), taken at baseline. The receptors derive from a human donor with classical Hodgkin lymphoma.

The count of this clone is one. The V and J genes are TRBV5-4 and TRBJ2-1; possibly TRBD1 or TRBD2 for D (5 bases each). The germline CDR1 and CDR2 sequences are SGHNT and YYREEE (reference sequence). Trimming cost V 4 bases and J 5 bases, with 10 bases left between them. The CDR3 contains 13 residues. The CDR3 sequence: CASSLGRNNEQFF. The CDR3 DNA reads as TGTGCCAGCAGCCTGGGACGAAACAATGAGCAGTTCTTC.

The J gene is TRBJ2-5, the V gene TRBV6-5; the D is unclear. Germline CDR1 is MNHEY and CDR2 is SVGAGI. The CDR3 length is 13 residues. V lost 5 bases, J lost 5 bases, and 12 bases lay in between. In DNA, the CDR3 is TGTGCCAGCAGTCGAACCGTGGTTGAGACCCAGTACTTC. Its translation is CASSRTVVETQYF.

V gene TRBV7-9 combines with J gene TRBJ2-2; perhaps TRBD2 as D (5 bases). The CDR3 covers 14 residues. Trimming left V 5 bases short and J 5 bases short, with 12 bases between. Germline V gene lookup returns CDR1 SEHNR and CDR2 FQNEAQ (reference sequence). CDR3 coding DNA: TGTGCCAGCAGCCGGAAAACTAGTACCGGGGAGCTGTTTTTT. Protein sequence: CASSRKTSTGELFF.

The chain joins TRBV6-6 to TRBJ1-1; D unresolved. Germline V gives CDR1 MNHNY, CDR2 SVGAGI (reference sequence). The CDR3 runs 14 residues. With 1 base removed from V and 8 bases from J, the gap between germline ends came to 14 bases. The CDR3 region has the DNA TGTGCCAGCAGTTACTTTGGGATCCCTGGGGAAGCTTTCTTT. Residues: CASSYFGIPGEAFF.

This chain uses TRBV2 with TRBJ2-5, with D perhaps TRBD2 (6 bases). Trimming removed 5 bases at V and 5 bases at J, with 15 bases between. This CDR3 contains 14 residues. Germline V lookup: CDR1 SNHLY, CDR2 FYNNEI. CDR3 bases: TGTGCCAGCAGTTCCTCTTTTGGGAGGGAGACCCAGTACTTC. Translation gives CASSSSFGRETQYF.

This clone was counted a few times. V usage is TRBV5-1 and J usage is TRBJ1-3; tentatively, D is TRBD1 (6 bases). This CDR3 contains 16 residues. Trimming cost V 4 bases and J 2 bases, with 16 bases left between them. Germline-derived CDR1 and CDR2 are SGHRS and YFSETQ. The CDR3 spells CASSRRDNGPGNTIYF. The CDR3 DNA reads as TGCGCCAGCAGCCGTAGGGACAACGGCCCTGGAAACACCATATATTTT.

The gene calls are TRBV11-3 and TRBJ2-6; D unresolved. Trimming shortened V by 5 bases and J by 5 bases, and 22 bases separated the two germline ends. This CDR3 region has 18 residues. Germline V CDR1 and CDR2: SGHNT, YENEEA. CDR3 in DNA: TGTGCCAGCAGCAGGGTTCACGATCGACAAAGTCGGGCCAACGTCCTGACTTTC. It yields the protein CASSRVHDRQSRANVLTF.

This chain joins TRBV4-1 and TRBJ2-7; D is uncertain. With 0 bases removed from V and 3 bases from J, the gap between germline ends came to 9 bases. The CDR3 totals 14 residues. Germline V gene lookup returns CDR1 MGHRA and CDR2 YSYEKL. The DNA of the CDR3 is TGCGCCAGCAGCCAAGATGGCCGGGTCTACGAGCAGTACTTC. This sequence encodes CASSQDGRVYEQYF.

A single count supports this clone. The rearrangement links TRBV5-1 to TRBJ2-7; D remains ambiguous. The CDR3 runs to 12 residues. V was trimmed by 4 bases and J by 2 bases, leaving 7 bases between them. Germline V gene data show CDR1 as SGHRS and CDR2 as YFSETQ. DNA for the CDR3: TGCGCCAGCAGCATCGACGCCTACGAGCAGTACTTC. Translating it yields CASSIDAYEQYF.

The chain recombines TRBV11-2 with TRBJ1-1; D is unclear. V dropped 2 bases and J dropped 4 bases, with 11 bases sitting between them. The CDR3 has 14 residues. Germline V gene sequence: CDR1 SGHAT, CDR2 FQNNGV. The CDR3 here is CASSLQGSPTEAFF. The DNA of the CDR3 is TGTGCCAGCAGCTTACAAGGGTCCCCCACTGAAGCTTTCTTT.

V gene TRBV5-1 combines with J gene TRBJ1-1, with D possibly TRBD1 on 5 matching bases. CDR3 length equals 13 residues. V was trimmed by 4 bases and J by 6 bases, leaving 13 bases between them. Germline V gene lookup returns CDR1 SGHRS and CDR2 YFSETQ. CDR3 nucleotides: TGCGCCAGCAGCCCAGGGTCCAACCCTGAAGCTTTCTTT. It yields the protein CASSPGSNPEAFF.